This T cell receptor beta chain emerged from a study of OX40 agonist ivuxolimab in advanced cancers. Notes on the study in general: More expanded clones were seen, on average, in CD8+ T cells than in CD4+. At 0.1 to 3.0 mg/kg and by week 6, CD4+ and CD8+ T cells in the blood had expanded clonally.

Germline assignment: CDR1 SNHLY and CDR2 FYNNEI. The V and J ends lost 5 bases and 0 bases respectively, with 15 bases between them. CDR3 length: 16 residues. Generated by immunoSEQ multiplex PCR, the TCRdb table keeps only in-frame clones and is missing some. The repertoire consists of approximately 84,000 clones, with roughly nine tenths occurring once and the leading ten covering 0.19%. Autoimmune disease history or systemic immunosuppression led to patient exclusion. Details on this clone: Antigen unknown.

Here the sequenced sample was CD4+ or CD8+ T cells sorted from blood, taken in a trial of the OX40 agonist ivuxolimab. The rearrangement links TRBV2 to TRBJ2-3; a weak D match, TRBD1 (5 bases). The receptor was isolated from an adult with an advanced solid tumor such as melanoma, head and neck, liver or kidney cancer. CDR3 sequence (DNA): TGTGCCAGCAGTAAGTTGACAGCCTCTAGCACAGATACGCAGTATTTT. Translated, it gives CASSKLTASSTDTQYF. The variable domain in full, with the rest retrieved from reference TRBV2 and TRBJ2-3, is EPEVTQTPSHQVTQMGQEVILRCVPISNHLYFYWYRQILGQKVEFLVSFYNNEISEKSEIFDDQFSVERPDGSNFTLKIRSTKLEDSAMYFCASSKLTASSTDTQYFGPGTRLTVL.